Listed below are T cell receptor beta chains from one sample, sequenced in a study of control samples from healthy donors and cancer patients. TCRdb keeps only in-frame clones here, not all; method: immunoSEQ multiplex PCR. This sample has over 150,000 clones, with about 90% found just once. Material: blood. These receptors were obtained from a woman between 45 and 60 years old in good health. CDR3s include the opening cysteine and the closing phenylalanine or tryptophan. D genes are given only for firm matches. The size of a clone is reported for some rows only, either as once, few or many, or as a class for expanded clones.

abundance: NA
d_gene: NA
v_gene: TRBV19
j_gene: TRBJ2-3
CDR3aa: CASSKRPESYTQYF
CDR3nt: TGTGCCAGTAGTAAGAGGCCCGAATCATATACGCAGTATTTT

abundance: NA
d_gene: NA
v_gene: TRBV2
j_gene: TRBJ2-5
CDR3aa: CASSWAEGQETQYF
CDR3nt: TGTGCCAGCAGTTGGGCCGAGGGGCAAGAGACCCAGTACTTC

abundance: few
d_gene: NA
v_gene: TRBV6-2/TRBV6-3
j_gene: TRBJ1-1
CDR3aa: CASSYGMGNTEAFF
CDR3nt: TGTGCCAGCAGTTACGGGATGGGGAACACTGAAGCTTTCTTT

abundance: NA
d_gene: TRBD1
v_gene: TRBV6-5
j_gene: TRBJ1-5
CDR3aa: CASDPTTGANQPQHF
CDR3nt: TGTGCCAGCGATCCCACGACAGGGGCCAATCAGCCCCAGCATTTT

abundance: NA
d_gene: TRBD2
v_gene: TRBV9
j_gene: TRBJ2-5
CDR3aa: CASSVGASGGASIYQETQYF
CDR3nt: TGTGCCAGCAGCGTAGGGGCTAGCGGGGGTGCTAGTATTTACCAAGAGACCCAGTACTTC

abundance: NA
d_gene: NA
v_gene: TRBV19
j_gene: TRBJ2-1
CDR3aa: CASRMDRSSYNEQFF
CDR3nt: TGTGCCAGTAGAATGGACAGAAGCTCCTACAATGAGCAGTTCTTC

abundance: NA
d_gene: NA
v_gene: TRBV6-5
j_gene: TRBJ1-3
CDR3aa: CASSSRNTIYF
CDR3nt: TGTGCCAGCAGTTCGCGAAACACCATATATTTT

abundance: NA
d_gene: NA
v_gene: TRBV19
j_gene: TRBJ1-1
CDR3aa: CASSTTVNTEAFF
CDR3nt: TGTGCCAGTAGTACGACAGTTAACACTGAAGCTTTCTTT

abundance: once
d_gene: NA
v_gene: TRBV5-5
j_gene: TRBJ1-1
CDR3aa: CASSLYDIPLAFF
CDR3nt: TGTGCCAGCAGCTTGTACGATATCCCCTTGGCTTTCTTT

abundance: NA
d_gene: TRBD2
v_gene: TRBV29-1
j_gene: TRBJ2-1
CDR3aa: CSVVAGVVSEQFF
CDR3nt: TGCAGCGTTGTTGCGGGAGTGGTCAGTGAGCAGTTCTTC

abundance: NA
d_gene: NA
v_gene: TRBV7-9
j_gene: TRBJ1-1
CDR3aa: CASSLVGHPIEAFF
CDR3nt: TGTGCCAGCAGCTTAGTCGGACACCCAATAGAAGCTTTCTTT